The T cell receptor beta chain under discussion was sequenced for a study of blood T cell repertoires in COVID-19. Study-wide context: Samples representing acute and convalescent COVID-19 were sourced from the United States, Italy and Spain. In each case, the material was cDNA or gDNA derived from T cells, B-cell-depleted T cells, or PBMCs.

Trimming pared 1 base from V and 6 bases from J, leaving 19 bases between. This CDR3 is built from 16 residues. Germline CDR1 reads SGHAT; CDR2 reads FQNNGV. Authors' analysis steps: Quantification of nucleated cells was approximated via reference gene primer amplification. This table comes from immunoSEQ multiplex PCR, and its TCRdb copy is limited to in-frame clones, with some not included. V, J and clone size reflect that table, while D and trimming were determined from the DNA. The repertoire includes 300,000 to 400,000 clones, around nine tenths of them detected once, and around 3.5% sits in the top ten.

The clonotype comes from a young woman who had recovered from COVID-19. Material: peripheral blood. This chain links TRBV11-2 with TRBJ2-7; perhaps TRBD1 as D (5 bases). CDR3 in DNA: TGTGCCAGCAGCTTAGCGTTTAAAAAAAGGGGAACCGAGCAGTACGTC. This translates into CASSLAFKKRGTEQYV.